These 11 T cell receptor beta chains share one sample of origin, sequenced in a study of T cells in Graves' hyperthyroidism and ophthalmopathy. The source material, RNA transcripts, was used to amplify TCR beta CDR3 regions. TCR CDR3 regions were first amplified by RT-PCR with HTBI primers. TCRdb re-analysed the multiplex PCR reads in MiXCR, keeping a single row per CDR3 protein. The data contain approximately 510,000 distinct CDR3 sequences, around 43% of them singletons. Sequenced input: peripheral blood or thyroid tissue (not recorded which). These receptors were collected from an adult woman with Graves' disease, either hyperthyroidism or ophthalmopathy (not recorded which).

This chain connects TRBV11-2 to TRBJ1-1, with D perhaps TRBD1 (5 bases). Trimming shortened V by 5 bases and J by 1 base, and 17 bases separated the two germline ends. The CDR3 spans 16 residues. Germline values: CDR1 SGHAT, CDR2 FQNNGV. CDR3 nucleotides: TGTGCCAGCAGCGACCCGGGACGGCAGGCGAACACTGAAGCTTTCTTT. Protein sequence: CASSDPGRQANTEAFF.

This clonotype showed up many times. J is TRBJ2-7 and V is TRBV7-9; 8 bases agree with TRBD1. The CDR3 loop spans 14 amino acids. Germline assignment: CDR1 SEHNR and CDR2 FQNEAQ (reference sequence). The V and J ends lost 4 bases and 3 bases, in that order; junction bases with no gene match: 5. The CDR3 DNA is TGTGCCAGCAGCTATGGACAGGGTCTCTACGAGCAGTACTTC. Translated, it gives CASSYGQGLYEQYF.

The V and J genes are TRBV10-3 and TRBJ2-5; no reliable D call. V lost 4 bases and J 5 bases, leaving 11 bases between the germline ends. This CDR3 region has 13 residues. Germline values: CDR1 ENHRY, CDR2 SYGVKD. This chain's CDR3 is CAISAIDGETQYF. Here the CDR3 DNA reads TGTGCCATCAGTGCCATAGACGGTGAGACCCAGTACTTC.

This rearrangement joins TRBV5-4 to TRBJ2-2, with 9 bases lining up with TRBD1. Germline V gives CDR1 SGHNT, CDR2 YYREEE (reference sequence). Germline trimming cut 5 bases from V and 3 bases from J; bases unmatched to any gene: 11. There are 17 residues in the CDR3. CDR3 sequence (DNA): TGTGCCAGCAGAACCGTGCCCGGACAGGGGTACACCGGGGAGCTGTTTTTT. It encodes CASRTVPGQGYTGELFF.

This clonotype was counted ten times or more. The CDR3 nucleotides are TGTGCCAGCAGTTTAGCGGTCTTAGCGGGAGGAGGTGAGACCCAGTACTTC. Protein product: CASSLAVLAGGGETQYF. The rearrangement links TRBV12-3 or TRBV12-4 to TRBJ2-5; 10 bases fit TRBD2. The CDR3 contains 17 residues. V lost 0 bases and J lost 5; bases outside the gene matches: 9.

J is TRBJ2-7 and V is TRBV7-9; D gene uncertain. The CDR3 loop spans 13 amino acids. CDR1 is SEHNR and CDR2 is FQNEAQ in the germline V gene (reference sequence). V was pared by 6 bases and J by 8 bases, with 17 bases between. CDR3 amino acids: CASSGVGFYQQYF. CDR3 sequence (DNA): TGTGCCAGCAGTGGGGTAGGGTTCTATCAGCAGTACTTC.

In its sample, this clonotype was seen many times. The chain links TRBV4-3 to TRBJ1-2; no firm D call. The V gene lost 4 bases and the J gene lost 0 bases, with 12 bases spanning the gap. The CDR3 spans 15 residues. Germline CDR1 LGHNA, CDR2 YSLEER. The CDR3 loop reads CASSPLSATNYGYTF. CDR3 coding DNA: TGCGCCAGCAGCCCCCTTTCAGCCACTAACTATGGCTACACCTTC.

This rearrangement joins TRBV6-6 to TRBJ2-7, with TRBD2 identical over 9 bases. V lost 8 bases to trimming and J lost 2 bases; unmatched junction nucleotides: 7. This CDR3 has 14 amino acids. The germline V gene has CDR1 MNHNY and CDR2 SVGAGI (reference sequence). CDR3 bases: TGTGCCAGCCTGGGAGCGGGGGGACCCTACGAGCAGTACTTC. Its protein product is CASLGAGGPYEQYF.

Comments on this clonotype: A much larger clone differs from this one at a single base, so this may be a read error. CDR3 protein: CASSLGVGQYF. The CDR3 bases are TGTGCCAGCAGCTTAGGGGTAGGGCAGTACTTC. The genes are TRBV7-2 and TRBJ2-7; no clear D gene. CDR1 is SGHTA and CDR2 is FQGNSA in the germline V gene. The CDR3 loop spans 11 amino acids. Trimming cost V 1 base and J 9 bases, with 7 bases left between them.

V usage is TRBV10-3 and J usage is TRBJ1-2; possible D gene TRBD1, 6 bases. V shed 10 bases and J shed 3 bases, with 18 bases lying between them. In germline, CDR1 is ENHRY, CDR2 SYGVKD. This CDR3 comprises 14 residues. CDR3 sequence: CASSRWTADYGYTF. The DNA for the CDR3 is TGTGCCAGCAGCCGATGGACAGCGGACTATGGCTACACCTTC.

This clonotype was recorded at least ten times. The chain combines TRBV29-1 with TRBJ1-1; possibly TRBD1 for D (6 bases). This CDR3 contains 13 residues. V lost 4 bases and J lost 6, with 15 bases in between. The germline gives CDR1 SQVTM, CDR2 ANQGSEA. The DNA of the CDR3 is TGCAGCGTTGGGGGGGGCAGGGACGCTGAAGCTTTCTTT. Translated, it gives CSVGGGRDAEAFF.